This TCR beta chain was documented in a study of blood T cell repertoires in COVID-19. Study context: From T cells, B-cell-depleted T cells, or PBMCs came the material, which was cDNA or gDNA.

Either two negative PCRs, clearance, or symptom resolution qualified Cohort 3 donors as recovered. Source study methods: Amplification of reference gene primers was used by the study to estimate nucleated cell counts. The repertoire was sequenced with immunoSEQ multiplex PCR; TCRdb's copy has only in-frame clones and lacks some. V, J and clone size reflect that table, while D and trimming were determined from the DNA. Found here are 300,000 to 400,000 clones, less than 90% of them singletons; the top ten hold roughly 1%. This sequence originates from a woman between 25 and 40 years old who had recovered from COVID-19. The specimen was PBMCs or T cells enriched from blood (not recorded which).

CDR3 sequence (DNA): TGTGCCAGCAGCGCCCGGGGAGCGGGGGGGCCAAATGAGCAGTTCTTC. Protein: CASSARGAGGPNEQFF. The gene calls are TRBV7-8 and TRBJ2-1; 10 positions agree with TRBD2. CDR1 and CDR2 from the germline V gene are SGHVS and FQNEAQ. This CDR3 comprises 16 residues. V dropped 5 bases and J dropped 7; count of bases not matched to a gene: 11.